This TCR beta chain was found in a study of shared clonotypes between healthy human individuals. CDR1 and CDR2 (germline): MNHEY, SMNVEV (reference sequence). The CDR3 extends over 18 amino acids. J lost 4 bases, V lost 3 bases, and 8 bases had no gene match. TCRdb's copy holds only in-frame clones and misses some; the assay was immunoSEQ multiplex PCR. The sample includes some 2.3 million clones, 80% to 95% of them seen just once. The chain joins TRBV27 to TRBJ2-2, with 13 bases that match TRBD2. This clonotype originated in a man younger than 35 in good health. Some clones in this sample may be carry-over from other donors' samples. The sequencing sample was made of naive CD4+ T cells from PBMCs. Indicated subset: CD45RA+ positively selected. CDR3 nucleotides: TGTGCCAGCAGTTTGGAGACTAGCGGGAGGTGGAGCACCGGGGAGCTGTTTTTT. This translates into CASSLETSGRWSTGELFF.